One and the same sample provided the 7 T cell receptor beta chains below, sequenced in a study of blood T cell repertoires in COVID-19. Profiled with immunoSEQ multiplex PCR; TCRdb holds only in-frame clones, not every one. The sample has tens of thousands of clones, more than 70% seen once. The sample comprised peripheral blood. These receptors all stem from an older woman with acute or convalescent COVID-19.

The chain has TRBV30 and TRBJ1-4, with a weak D call TRBD1 (6 bases). This CDR3 is 16 amino acids long. Trimming took off 5 bases at V and 6 bases at J, with 22 bases between the two ends. From germline, CDR1 is GTSNPN and CDR2 SVGIG (reference sequence). CDR3 nucleotides: TGTGCCTGGGGCTTCGACAGGTCCCCCGTGCATGAAAAACTGTTTTTT. It encodes CAWGFDRSPVHEKLFF.

The gene calls are TRBV25-1 and TRBJ1-1; D perhaps matches TRBD1 (6 bases). The V end lost 2 bases, the J end lost 4 bases, and 11 bases lay between the germline ends. Germline CDR1 and CDR2: MGHDK and SYGVNS. The CDR3 is 14 amino acids. This CDR3 is CASSEVGQTTEAFF. CDR3 nucleotides: TGTGCCAGCAGTGAAGTCGGACAGACCACTGAAGCTTTCTTT.

V gene TRBV2 combines with J gene TRBJ1-6; TRBD1 aligns across 8 bases. This CDR3 contains 15 residues. Trimming removed 7 bases from V and 9 bases from J; junction bases left unmatched: 11. Germline V gene lookup returns CDR1 SNHLY and CDR2 FYNNEI. This chain's CDR3 is CASTALGQGGSPLHF. DNA for the CDR3: TGTGCCAGCACGGCCCTAGGACAGGGAGGTTCACCCCTCCACTTT.

This sequence joins TRBV11-2 and TRBJ2-5, with 11 bases matching TRBD2. J gave up 4 bases and V 4 bases, and 11 bases lay outside the gene matches. CDR1 and CDR2 from the germline V gene are SGHAT and FQNNGV. This CDR3 has 17 amino acids. The CDR3 sequence: CASSSGTSGTWGETQYF. CDR3 bases: TGTGCCAGCAGCTCCGGGACTAGCGGAACCTGGGGAGAGACCCAGTACTTC.

This chain connects TRBV2 to TRBJ2-7, with D perhaps TRBD2 (5 bases). The CDR3 sequence is 15 residues long. Per the germline V gene, CDR1 is SNHLY and CDR2 is FYNNEI. V gave up 6 bases and J gave up 2 bases, with 17 bases separating them. The CDR3 loop reads CASSWGRTETYEQYF. The DNA for the CDR3 is TGTGCCAGCAGCTGGGGAAGGACTGAAACCTACGAGCAGTACTTC.

V usage is TRBV5-1 and J usage is TRBJ2-5, with D uncertain. The germline V gene has CDR1 SGHRS and CDR2 YFSETQ. The CDR3 totals 13 residues. Trimming stripped 3 bases from V and 2 bases from J, with 8 bases between. CDR3 protein: CASSYRGQETQYF. CDR3 DNA sequence: TGCGCCAGCAGCTACCGAGGTCAAGAGACCCAGTACTTC.

The V and J genes are TRBV3-1 (or the pseudogene TRBV3-2) and TRBJ2-7; D not certain. The CDR3 sequence is 14 residues long. Germline values: CDR1 LGHDT, CDR2 YNNKEL (reference sequence). V lost 0 bases and J 6 bases, leaving 12 bases between the germline ends. CDR3 sequence: CASSQDRLTGEQYF. The CDR3, as DNA: TGTGCCAGCAGCCAAGATCGGCTGACGGGCGAGCAGTACTTC.